Following are 18 T cell receptor beta chains from one sample sequenced in a study of T-cell memory formation after mild COVID-19. TCRdb itself ran the 5' RACE reads through MiXCR, one entry per CDR3 protein. The repertoire holds about 84,000 distinct CDR3 sequences, with 11% to 15% as singletons. The sample was PBMCs or a T cell subset sorted from them (not recorded which). Receptors originate from an adult woman who had mild COVID-19 (a few samples of this study predate the infection). Cell type and time point are not known.

The chain is built from TRBV9 and TRBJ2-5, with TRBD1 matching 8 bases. The CDR3 has 13 amino acids. The germline V gene has CDR1 SGDLS and CDR2 YYNGEE. The trim removed 5 bases at V and 5 bases at J, leaving 5 bases unmatched. The CDR3 loop reads CASSPRTGETQYF. DNA for the CDR3: TGTGCCAGCAGTCCCAGGACAGGGGAGACCCAGTACTTC.

This clonotype showed up many times. The gene calls are TRBV4-1 and TRBJ2-3; D is ambiguous. The CDR3 is 15 residues long. Germline CDR1 reads MGHRA; CDR2 reads YSYEKL. V was clipped by 2 bases and J by 2 bases, with 11 bases between them. The CDR3 loop is CASSQSPPPTDTQYF. In DNA, the CDR3 is TGCGCCAGCAGCCAATCGCCACCTCCCACAGATACGCAGTATTTT.

This clonotype has a count of ten or more. It is unclear where the CDR3 begins or ends on the DNA, so no DNA is shown, and the CDR3 is as TCRdb lists it. The gene calls are TRBV25-1 and TRBJ2-1; the DNA was not used to check the table's D call, TRBD1. The germline V gene encodes CDR1 MGHDK and CDR2 SYGVNS. The CDR3 spans 13 amino acids, including both terminal residues. The CDR3 spells CASTSGFGQGSLF.

This clonotype came up many times. The CDR3 loop reads CASSVGTSGDPYNEQFF. The CDR3 bases are TGTGCCAGCAGCGTAGGGACTAGCGGGGATCCCTACAATGAGCAGTTCTTC. V gene TRBV9 combines with J gene TRBJ2-1, with 12 bases identical to TRBD2. V shed 0 bases and J 2 bases; nucleotides not matched to a gene: 3. CDR1 SGDLS and CDR2 YYNGEE come from the germline V gene. The CDR3 is made up of 17 amino acids.

The chain employs TRBV9 and TRBJ2-3, with TRBD1 matching 8 bases. CDR1 and CDR2 from the germline V gene are SGDLS and YYNGEE. V shed 3 bases, J shed 2 bases, and the junction held 5 bases outside the gene matches. The CDR3 spans 15 residues. In nucleotides, the CDR3 is TGTGCCAGCAGCGAACCGGGACAGGCCACAGATACGCAGTATTTT. This encodes CASSEPGQATDTQYF. Full variable domain (missing parts from reference TRBV9 and TRBJ2-3): DSGVTQTPKHLITATGQRVTLRCSPRSGDLSVYWYQQSLDQGLQFLIQYYNGEERAKGNILERFSAQQFPDLHSELNLSSLELGDSALYFCASSEPGQATDTQYFGPGTRLTVL.

This clonotype came up many times. This chain connects TRBV7-2 to TRBJ2-1; no definite D call. V was cut by 10 bases and J by 1 base, with 11 bases left in between. CDR1 and CDR2 (germline): SGHTA, FQGNSA. The CDR3 has 13 residues. The CDR3 bases are TGTGCCAACGCCGTAGGTTCCTACAATGAGCAGTTCTTC. Its protein product is CANAVGSYNEQFF.

The rearrangement uses TRBV7-9 and TRBJ2-1; no reliable D call. Germline CDR1 reads SEHNR; CDR2 reads FQNEAQ (reference sequence). V was clipped by 4 bases and J by 12 bases, with 16 bases between them. The CDR3 runs to 13 residues. The CDR3 sequence is CASSSPEAKRQFF. CDR3 nucleotides: TGTGCCAGCAGCTCCCCGGAAGCGAAAAGGCAGTTCTTC.

In this sample, this clonotype turned up many times. The chain carries TRBV30 and TRBJ2-7; no reliable D call. Germline loops: CDR1 GTSNPN, CDR2 SVGIG (reference sequence). The CDR3 covers 12 residues. V was clipped by 1 base and J by 0 bases, with 4 bases between them. The CDR3 spells CAWSADSYEQYF. The DNA of the CDR3 is TGTGCCTGGAGTGCGGACTCCTACGAGCAGTACTTC.

The chain employs TRBV7-8 and TRBJ2-7; no clear D gene. Per the germline V gene, CDR1 is SGHVS and CDR2 is FQNEAQ. The CDR3 runs 16 residues. The V gene lost 5 bases and the J gene lost 1 base, with 18 bases spanning the gap. CDR3 amino acids: CASSPEVGTLSYEQYF. The CDR3 nucleotides read TGTGCCAGCAGCCCAGAGGTGGGAACGCTGTCCTACGAGCAGTACTTC.

In its sample, this clonotype was seen a few times. The CDR3 DNA follows: TGCAGCGTTGAGTCGCCCAATGAGCAGTTCTTC. This codes for CSVESPNEQFF. This chain links TRBV29-1 with TRBJ2-1; D unclear. Germline V lookup: CDR1 SQVTM, CDR2 ANQGSEA. Trimming removed 3 bases at V and 6 bases at J, with 6 bases between. This CDR3 is built from 11 residues.

This clonotype was counted only a few times. This CDR3 reads CATSRESDSLNEQFF. Written as DNA, the CDR3 is TGTGCCACCAGCAGAGAGTCCGACAGTCTCAATGAGCAGTTCTTC. The chain is built from TRBV15 and TRBJ2-1, with a weak D call TRBD1 (5 bases). The CDR3 loop spans 15 amino acids. V dropped 0 bases and J dropped 6 bases, with 12 bases sitting between them. Per the germline V gene, CDR1 is LNHNV and CDR2 is YYDKDF (reference sequence).

This clonotype turned up a few times. J is TRBJ2-5 and V is TRBV5-6; no clear D. CDR1 and CDR2 from the germline V gene are SGHDT and YYEEEE. The CDR3 consists of 13 residues. Trimming left V 5 bases short and J 1 base short, with 9 bases between. The CDR3 sequence: CASSSEAQETQYF. The CDR3 DNA follows: TGTGCCAGCAGTTCCGAGGCCCAAGAGACCCAGTACTTC.

Concerning this clonotype itself: The germline gene is not matched at one end of the junction; a read error may be the cause. The chain employs TRBV20-1 and TRBJ2-1, with 7 bases that match TRBD2. The V gene's germline CDR1 is DFQATT and CDR2 SNEGSKA (reference sequence). This CDR3 is 15 amino acids long. CDR3 in DNA: TGCAGTGCTGCCCCCCTAGCGGAGTCCTACAATGAGCAGATCTTC. Residues: CSAAPLAESYNEQIF.

In its sample, this clonotype was seen a few times. V gene TRBV5-6 combines with J gene TRBJ1-4; TRBD1 might be the D (6 bases). CDR1 is SGHDT, CDR2 YYEEEE, per germline. V dropped 0 bases and J dropped 8 bases, with 11 bases sitting between them. This CDR3 is built from 14 residues. CDR3 bases: TGTGCCAGCAGCTTGGGGACAGCGGGGGAAAAACTGTTTTTT. Translated: CASSLGTAGEKLFF.

This chain uses TRBV20-1 with TRBJ1-2, with a weak D call TRBD1 (5 bases). V was cut by 3 bases and J by 7 bases, with 18 bases left in between. Germline V lookup: CDR1 DFQATT, CDR2 SNEGSKA (reference sequence). The CDR3 runs to 14 residues. The CDR3: CSASPRDLSGGYTF. CDR3 coding DNA: TGCAGTGCTAGTCCCAGGGATTTGTCGGGTGGCTACACCTTC.

V usage is TRBV12-5 and J usage is TRBJ2-5; TRBD2 is a possible D gene (6 bases). Trimming removed 6 bases at V and 5 bases at J, with 19 bases between. Germline assignment: CDR1 LGHNT and CDR2 FRNRAP. The CDR3 covers 15 residues. CDR3 residues: CASGHGNDGGETQYF. As DNA, the CDR3 is TGTGCTAGTGGCCACGGCAACGATGGAGGGGAGACCCAGTACTTC. The entire variable domain, with the rest obtained from reference TRBV12-5 and TRBJ2-5, is as follows: DARVTQTPRHKVTEMGQEVTMRCQPILGHNTVFWYRQTMMQGLELLAYFRNRAPLDDSGMPKDRFSAEMPDATLATLKIQPSEPRDSAVYFCASGHGNDGGETQYFGPGTRLLVL.

This clonotype appeared a few times. The J gene is TRBJ2-5, the V gene TRBV5-1, with 9 nucleotides matching TRBD2. Losses at the gene ends were 0 bases for V and 5 bases for J; bases not matched to a gene: 5. The CDR3 consists of 15 residues. CDR1 SGHRS and CDR2 YFSETQ come from the germline V gene. CDR3 region: CASSLGGLAAETQYF. CDR3 nucleotide sequence: TGCGCCAGCAGCTTGGGGGGACTAGCAGCGGAGACCCAGTACTTC.

This clonotype showed up just a few times. DNA for the CDR3: TGTGCCAGCAGAGCCGACTTGGGGTATGGCTACACCTTC. As protein: CASRADLGYGYTF. The chain joins TRBV5-6 to TRBJ1-2, with D uncertain. The CDR3 has 13 residues. Germline CDR1 reads SGHDT; CDR2 reads YYEEEE. The V gene lost 5 bases and the J gene lost 5 bases, with 13 bases spanning the gap.